A few counts support the clone carrying this T cell receptor beta chain. Its antigen is undetermined. These data belong to a study of T-cell memory formation after mild COVID-19. TCRdb ran MiXCR on the 5' RACE reads and lists one entry per CDR3 protein. The sample includes approximately 210,000 distinct CDR3 sequences, under 12% of them seen just once. In germline, CDR1 is MNHEY, CDR2 SVGAGI. Losses at the gene ends were 5 bases for V and 1 base for J; bases not matched to a gene: 2. This CDR3 has 13 residues. Findings and caveats of the study: Cross-reactive memory appears to have joined, as suggested by some responding clones showing up in pre-infection memory. There was no confirmation that second-wave clones peaking on day 37 were SARS-CoV-2 specific.

This chain links TRBV6-5 with TRBJ2-7; 7 nucleotides agree with TRBD1. This receptor was taken from a man younger than 30 who had mild COVID-19 (a few samples of this study predate the infection). Cell type and time point are not known. Sequenced material: PBMCs or a T cell subset sorted from them (not recorded which). CDR3 nucleotide sequence: TGTGCCAGCAGTCAGGGACAGTCCTACGAGCAGTACGTC. Translating it yields CASSQGQSYEQYV.